A selection of T cell receptor beta chains follows, all from one sample in a study of cytomegalovirus exposure and HLA in healthy donors. Measured with immunoSEQ multiplex PCR; TCRdb has only the in-frame clones, and not every one. The profile shows under 90,000 clones, roughly 75% of them singletons. Source material: PBMCs. The receptors stem from a man in his forties in good health and CMV-seronegative. The CDR3 runs from the conserved cysteine through the conserved F or W. D genes are given only for firm matches. For some rows the clone size is stated as once, few or many, or as a class when expanded; others skip it.

V gene	J gene	clone size	D gene	CDR3 protein	CDR3 DNA
TRBV27	TRBJ1-2	few	NA	CASSSQINYGYTF	TGTGCCAGCAGTTCTCAGATTAACTATGGCTACACCTTC
TRBV5-5	TRBJ1-2	NA	NA	CASSHGQYYGDGYTF	TGTGCCAGCAGCCACGGACAGTACTACGGGGATGGCTACACCTTC
TRBV27	TRBJ2-1	NA	TRBD1	CASSSRDRYNEQFF	TGTGCCAGCAGTTCCCGGGACAGATACAATGAGCAGTTCTTC
TRBV9	TRBJ2-3	few	NA	CASSIPMTGGGRTDTQYF	TGTGCCAGCAGCATCCCGATGACTGGCGGGGGCCGCACAGATACGCAGTATTTT
TRBV11-2	TRBJ2-1	NA	TRBD2	CASSLRREGGEQFF	TGTGCCAGCAGCTTAAGGCGGGAGGGGGGTGAGCAGTTCTTC
TRBV5-4	TRBJ1-6	NA	NA	CASSFSGVGNSPLHF	TGTGCCAGCAGCTTTAGCGGGGTGGGAAATTCACCCCTCCACTTT
TRBV19	TRBJ2-2	once	TRBD1	CASRSQGQTGELFF	TGTGCCAGTAGATCACAGGGGCAGACCGGGGAGCTGTTTTTT
TRBV18	TRBJ1-5	NA	TRBD1	CASSPIGTGLTTINQPQHF	TGTGCCAGCTCACCGATAGGGACAGGCCTAACTACCATCAATCAGCCCCAGCATTTT
TRBV10-2	TRBJ2-5	NA	TRBD1	CASRQTGGGETQYF	TGCGCCAGCAGACAGACAGGGGGCGGGGAGACCCAGTACTTC
TRBV4-1	TRBJ1-1	NA	TRBD1	CASSQGDRVNTEAFF	TGCGCCAGCAGCCAAGGGGACAGGGTGAACACTGAAGCTTTCTTT
TRBV29-1	TRBJ2-7	NA	NA	CSVRGTTYEQYF	TGCAGCGTGAGAGGAACAACCTACGAGCAGTACTTC
TRBV19	TRBJ1-2	few	TRBD1	CASSPDRDPHGYTF	TGTGCCAGTAGTCCGGACAGGGATCCCCACGGCTACACCTTC
TRBV15	TRBJ2-7	NA	TRBD1	CATSRDRGGTGHEQYF	TGTGCCACCAGCAGAGATCGAGGCGGGACAGGGCACGAGCAGTACTTC
TRBV2	TRBJ2-2	NA	NA	CASSDSGPTGELFF	TGTGCCAGCAGTGATTCAGGGCCCACCGGGGAGCTGTTTTTT
TRBV14	TRBJ2-5	NA	NA	CASATGWGETQYF	TGTGCCAGCGCGACGGGGTGGGGAGAGACCCAGTACTTC
TRBV28	TRBJ1-2	NA	NA	CASSSGGTNYGYTF	TGTGCCAGCAGCTCCGGCGGGACTAACTATGGCTACACCTTC
TRBV7-2	TRBJ1-4	NA	NA	CASSLGVWEKLFF	TGTGCCAGCAGCTTAGGAGTCTGGGAAAAACTGTTTTTT
TRBV5-4	TRBJ2-3	NA	TRBD2	CASSPLAGPTDTQYF	TGTGCCAGCAGCCCACTAGCGGGGCCAACAGATACGCAGTATTTT
TRBV9	TRBJ1-4	NA	NA	CASSVLGDGEKLFF	TGTGCCAGCAGCGTGTTGGGAGATGGTGAAAAACTGTTTTTT
TRBV19	TRBJ2-3	few	NA	CASSPDSTDTQYF	TGTGCCAGTAGTCCTGACTCCACAGATACGCAGTATTTT
TRBV7-9	TRBJ1-5	NA	NA	CASSLTGGQPQHF	TGTGCCAGCAGCTTAACGGGGGGTCAGCCCCAGCATTTT
TRBV27	TRBJ2-7	once	NA	CASSFRESYEQYF	TGTGCCAGCAGTTTTAGGGAGTCCTACGAGCAGTACTTC
TRBV19	TRBJ1-2	NA	TRBD1	CASRRTGDNYGYTF	TGTGCCAGTAGGCGGACAGGCGACAACTATGGCTACACCTTC
TRBV15	TRBJ1-4	NA	TRBD1	CATSRGDRGTNEKLFF	TGTGCCACCAGCAGAGGGGACAGGGGAACTAATGAAAAACTGTTTTTT
TRBV9	TRBJ2-1	NA	TRBD2	CASSVRRGGNEQFF	TGTGCCAGCAGCGTACGGCGGGGGGGCAATGAGCAGTTCTTC
TRBV4-2	TRBJ1-5	NA	NA	CASSQEGASNQPQHF	TGTGCCAGCAGCCAAGAGGGGGCTAGCAATCAGCCCCAGCATTTT
TRBV27	TRBJ2-7	few	NA	CASSQNRQTYEQYF	TGTGCCAGCAGTCAGAACAGACAGACCTACGAGCAGTACTTC
TRBV28	TRBJ1-1	NA	NA	CASSPGATVNTEAFF	TGTGCCAGCAGTCCAGGGGCGACAGTGAACACTGAAGCTTTCTTT
TRBV15	TRBJ2-1	NA	TRBD2	CATSVKRDSANEQFF	TGTGCCACCAGCGTGAAGCGGGACTCGGCTAATGAGCAGTTCTTC
TRBV6-4	TRBJ2-1	NA	NA	CASSPGVQGNEQFF	TGTGCCAGCAGTCCGGGCGTGCAGGGCAATGAGCAGTTCTTC
TRBV19	TRBJ1-4	NA	TRBD1	CASSTKRQGANEKLFF	TGTGCCAGTAGTACAAAACGACAGGGGGCTAATGAAAAACTGTTTTTT
TRBV5-6	TRBJ2-7	NA	NA	CASSMGPPGEQYF	TGTGCCAGCAGCATGGGACCCCCAGGGGAGCAGTACTTC
TRBV2	TRBJ2-1	NA	TRBD2	CASSLLAGVVNEQFF	TGTGCCAGCAGTCTTCTAGCGGGCGTCGTGAATGAGCAGTTCTTC
TRBV18	TRBJ1-6	NA	NA	CASSPSSPDSPLHF	TGTGCCAGCTCACCGTCGTCCCCCGATTCACCCCTCCACTTT
TRBV27	TRBJ1-1	NA	TRBD1	CASSRTQGRTEAFF	TGTGCCAGCAGTCGCACACAGGGGAGGACTGAAGCTTTCTTT
TRBV4-1	TRBJ2-3	NA	TRBD2	CASSQRTSGVTDTQYF	TGCGCCAGCAGCCAACGGACTAGCGGGGTCACAGATACGCAGTATTTT
TRBV6-1	TRBJ1-3	NA	NA	CASSQGMPSGNTIYF	TGTGCCAGCAGCCAGGGAATGCCCTCTGGAAACACCATATATTTT
TRBV7-9	TRBJ1-2	NA	TRBD1	CASSSGDRFNGYTF	TGTGCCAGCAGCTCAGGGGACAGGTTCAATGGCTACACCTTC
TRBV28	TRBJ2-7	once	NA	CASSSRSEQYF	TGTGCCAGCAGTTCTCGTTCCGAGCAGTACTTC
TRBV30	TRBJ1-5	NA	TRBD1	CAWSVGAGQGKARSNQPQHF	TGTGCCTGGAGTGTAGGCGCGGGACAGGGCAAGGCTAGGAGCAATCAGCCCCAGCATTTT
TRBV7-6	TRBJ2-7	few	NA	CASSSRGGYEQYF	TGTGCCAGCAGCTCCCGGGGAGGCTACGAGCAGTACTTC
TRBV7-9	TRBJ2-1	NA	TRBD1	CASSVSRDRGPGDEQFF	TGTGCCAGCAGCGTGTCACGGGACAGGGGGCCGGGGGATGAGCAGTTCTTC